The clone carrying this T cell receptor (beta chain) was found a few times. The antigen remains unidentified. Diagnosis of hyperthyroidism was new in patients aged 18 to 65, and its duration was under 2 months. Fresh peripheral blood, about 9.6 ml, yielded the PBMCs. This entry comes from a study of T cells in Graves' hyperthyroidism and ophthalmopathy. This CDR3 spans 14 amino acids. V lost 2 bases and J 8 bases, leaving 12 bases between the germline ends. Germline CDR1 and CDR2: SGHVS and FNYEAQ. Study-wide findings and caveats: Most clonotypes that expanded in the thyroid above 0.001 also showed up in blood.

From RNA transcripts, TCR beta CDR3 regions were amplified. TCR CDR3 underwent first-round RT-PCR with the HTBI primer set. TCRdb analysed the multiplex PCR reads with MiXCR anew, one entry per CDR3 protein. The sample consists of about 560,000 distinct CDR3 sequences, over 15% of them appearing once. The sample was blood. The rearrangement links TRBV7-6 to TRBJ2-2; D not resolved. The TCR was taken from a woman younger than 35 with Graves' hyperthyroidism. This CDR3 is CASSLNSVTGELFF. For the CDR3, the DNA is TGTGCCAGCAGCTTAAATTCGGTCACGGGGGAGCTGTTTTTT.